One sample yielded the 30 T cell receptor beta chains listed below, sequenced in a study of CD8 T cells in ankylosing spondylitis. Each CDR3 protein gets one entry after TCRdb re-called the 5' RACE reads with MiXCR. The sample lists about 150,000 distinct CDR3 sequences; 6% to 8% were seen once. Sequencing used blood, either unsorted or a sorted T cell fraction (not recorded which). The receptors were gathered from a female donor with ankylosing spondylitis or in good health (not recorded which).

This clonotype showed up many times. The rearrangement links TRBV5-1 to TRBJ2-2; possibly TRBD1 for D (6 bases). CDR1 is SGHRS, CDR2 YFSETQ, per germline. The CDR3 is 16 amino acids. The V end lost 3 bases, the J end lost 5 bases, and 17 bases lay between the germline ends. CDR3 region: CASSSNRTARTGELFF. CDR3 coding DNA: TGCGCCAGCAGCTCAAACCGGACAGCTAGAACCGGGGAGCTGTTTTTT.

This clonotype came up many times. The chain is built from TRBV12-3 or TRBV12-4 and TRBJ2-3; D remains unclear. The V end was cut by 6 bases, the J end by 5 bases, with 18 bases between. This CDR3 region has 15 residues. The CDR3 DNA sequence: TGTGCCAGCAGCCCTGGATTTGCTTCTGGAGATACGCAGTATTTT. Amino acid sequence: CASSPGFASGDTQYF.

This clonotype was detected many times. The rearrangement joins TRBV2 to TRBJ1-2; 10 positions agree with TRBD1. The CDR3 runs to 16 residues. Germline CDR1 SNHLY, CDR2 FYNNEI. J lost 4 bases, V lost 8 bases, and 13 bases had no gene match. The CDR3 loop reads CASHSGWTGGSYGYTF. For the CDR3, the DNA is TGTGCCAGCCACTCGGGTTGGACAGGGGGATCCTATGGCTACACCTTC.

The sample holds many counts of this clonotype. This chain joins TRBV5-6 and TRBJ2-7, with D perhaps given as TRBD1 or TRBD2 (5 bases each). Germline loops: CDR1 SGHDT, CDR2 YYEEEE. V lost 2 bases and J lost 5, with 11 bases in between. There are 13 residues in the CDR3. The CDR3 bases are TGTGCCAGCAGCTTCGAGTCGGGGCACGAGCAGTACTTC. The encoded protein is CASSFESGHEQYF.

This clonotype came up many times. This chain joins TRBV7-9 and TRBJ1-1; D remains ambiguous. This CDR3 comprises 13 residues. Germline V gives CDR1 SEHNR, CDR2 FQNEAQ (reference sequence). Trimming pared 5 bases from V and 11 bases from J, leaving 18 bases between. The CDR3 DNA is TGTGCCAGCAGCGGGGAGGGTTTTGTCGTGGCTTTCTTT. Protein product: CASSGEGFVVAFF.

This clonotype occurred many times. J is TRBJ2-2 and V is TRBV29-1; D ambiguous. The CDR3 is 13 residues long. The germline gives CDR1 SQVTM, CDR2 ANQGSEA. V lost 1 base and J 5 bases, leaving 8 bases between the germline ends. The CDR3 bases are TGCAGCGTTGAAGTTACGGAGACCGGGGAGCTGTTTTTT. Translation: CSVEVTETGELFF.

The V and J genes are TRBV7-9 and TRBJ2-7; TRBD1 is a possible D gene (5 bases). V lost 6 bases and J 1 base, leaving 13 bases between the germline ends. The germline gives CDR1 SEHNR, CDR2 FQNEAQ (reference sequence). The CDR3 totals 14 residues. CDR3 amino acids: CASRGWGRSYEQYF. The CDR3 DNA is TGTGCCAGCAGGGGATGGGGCAGATCCTACGAGCAGTACTTC. Based on the CDR3 plus reference TRBV7-9 and TRBJ2-7, the full variable domain is DTGVSQNPRHKITKRGQNVTFRCDPISEHNRLYWYRQTLGQGPEFLTYFQNEAQLEKSRLLSDRFSAERPKGSFSTLEIQRTEQGDSAMYLCASRGWGRSYEQYFGPGTRLTVT.

This clonotype was seen repeatedly, ten times or more. CDR3 sequence (DNA): TGCAGTGCGACTTTCCAGGGGACCCTTAATCAGCCCCAGCATTTT. Translated: CSATFQGTLNQPQHF. V gene TRBV20-1 combines with J gene TRBJ1-5; D perhaps matches TRBD1 (6 bases). Deletions cut 6 bases from V and 4 bases from J, with 19 bases between. CDR3 size: 15 residues. Germline assignment: CDR1 DFQATT and CDR2 SNEGSKA (reference sequence).

This clonotype was seen repeatedly, ten times or more. This chain connects TRBV10-3 to TRBJ2-3; D remains ambiguous. With 0 bases removed from V and 4 bases from J, the gap between germline ends came to 11 bases. The V gene's germline CDR1 is ENHRY and CDR2 SYGVKD. This CDR3 comprises 15 residues. As DNA, the CDR3 is TGTGCCATCAGTGAGTCCCCCTCCAGAGCAGATACGCAGTATTTT. Its protein product is CAISESPSRADTQYF.

This clonotype has ten or more counts. The chain couples TRBV6-5 to TRBJ2-3; possible D gene TRBD1, 5 bases. The CDR3 is made up of 15 amino acids. The V end was cut by 0 bases, the J end by 6 bases, with 13 bases between. The germline V gene has CDR1 MNHEY and CDR2 SVGAGI. The CDR3, as DNA: TGTGCCAGCAGTTACTCTGGCAGGGTGGGGGATACGCAGTATTTT. This translates into CASSYSGRVGDTQYF.

This clonotype occurred a few times. The chain recombines TRBV18 with TRBJ2-3; tentatively, D is TRBD1 or TRBD2 (5 bases each). CDR1 KGHSH and CDR2 LQKENI come from the germline V gene. The CDR3 has 14 residues. Trimming stripped 7 bases from V and 3 bases from J, with 14 bases between. CDR3 residues: CASFGAFTTDTQYF. The CDR3 region has the DNA TGTGCCAGCTTCGGGGCCTTTACAACAGATACGCAGTATTTT.

This clonotype was counted ten times or more. The CDR3 DNA sequence: TGCGCCAGCAGCCCCGAAGGGGTTGGGACTAATGAAAAACTGTTTTTT. Translated, it gives CASSPEGVGTNEKLFF. The genes are TRBV5-1 and TRBJ1-4, with D possibly being TRBD1 (5 bases). Germline-derived CDR1 and CDR2 are SGHRS and YFSETQ. The CDR3 has 16 amino acids. V was pared by 4 bases and J by 2 bases, with 15 bases between.

This clonotype was recorded many times. The chain employs TRBV10-3 and TRBJ1-1; D is possibly TRBD1 (6 bases). Per germline, CDR1 ENHRY and CDR2 SYGVKD. The CDR3 length is 15 residues. V lost 3 bases to trimming and J lost 2 bases, with 13 bases between them. CDR3 protein: CAISERTAVNTEAFF. DNA for the CDR3: TGTGCCATCAGTGAAAGGACAGCCGTCAACACTGAAGCTTTCTTT.

The chain couples TRBV27 to TRBJ1-1; 7 bases line up with TRBD1. V was pared by 5 bases and J by 7 bases, with 13 bases of the junction left unmatched. The CDR3 totals 15 residues. CDR1 is MNHEY and CDR2 is SMNVEV in the germline V gene (reference sequence). The CDR3 is CASSQGDSYLLEAFF. Written as DNA, the CDR3 is TGTGCCAGCAGTCAAGGGGACAGCTACCTACTTGAAGCTTTCTTT.

This clonotype was counted ten times or more. The J gene is TRBJ1-4, the V gene TRBV2; 7 nucleotides agree with TRBD1. V dropped 5 bases and J dropped 7; count of bases not matched to a gene: 10. Looked up from germline, CDR1 is SNHLY and CDR2 is FYNNEI. The CDR3 spans 15 residues. CDR3 DNA: TGTGCCAGCAGTCCTCTAGGACAGGAGGTTGAAAAACTGTTTTTT. This sequence encodes CASSPLGQEVEKLFF.

Ten or more counts support this clonotype. The J gene is TRBJ1-5, the V gene TRBV4-2; no clear D. The CDR3 is 13 amino acids. CDR1 and CDR2 (germline): LGHNA, YNFKEQ. Deletions cut 1 base from V and 6 bases from J, with 7 bases between. In DNA, the CDR3 is TGTGCCAGCAGCCAAGGAATAGGTCAGCCCCAGCATTTT. Its translation: CASSQGIGQPQHF.

This clonotype was observed at least ten times. V is TRBV20-1 and J is TRBJ2-7; 7 bases match TRBD2. Germline CDR1 DFQATT, CDR2 SNEGSKA (reference sequence). With 0 bases clipped from V and 0 bases from J, the junction kept 8 bases outside the gene matches. This CDR3 contains 16 residues. The CDR3 region is CSARDRLAAPSYEQYF. CDR3 sequence (DNA): TGCAGTGCTAGAGATCGGCTAGCGGCACCCTCCTACGAGCAGTACTTC.

This clonotype was observed at least ten times. V gene TRBV2 combines with J gene TRBJ2-7, with D unclear. This CDR3 comprises 13 residues. Germline V lookup: CDR1 SNHLY, CDR2 FYNNEI. The V and J ends lost 4 bases and 3 bases respectively, with 10 bases between them. This CDR3 is CASSAGVGYEQYF. CDR3 nucleotide sequence: TGTGCCAGCAGTGCAGGAGTTGGCTACGAGCAGTACTTC. The whole variable domain, remainder taken from reference TRBV2 and TRBJ2-7, is EPEVTQTPSHQVTQMGQEVILRCVPISNHLYFYWYRQILGQKVEFLVSFYNNEISEKSEIFDDQFSVERPDGSNFTLKIRSTKLEDSAMYFCASSAGVGYEQYFGPGTRLTVT.

There are many counts of this clonotype. The chain carries TRBV5-1 and TRBJ2-2; D is perhaps TRBD1 or TRBD2 (5 bases each). The CDR3 is made up of 15 amino acids. Trimming cost V 1 base and J 4 bases, with 11 bases left between them. Germline values: CDR1 SGHRS, CDR2 YFSETQ. The CDR3 DNA follows: TGCGCCAGCAGCTTGCCCGCAGGGAGCACCGGGGAGCTGTTTTTT. Its translation: CASSLPAGSTGELFF. Drawing the rest from reference TRBV5-1 and TRBJ2-2, the complete variable domain is KAGVTQTPRYLIKTRGQQVTLSCSPISGHRSVSWYQQTPGQGLQFLFEYFSETQRNKGNFPGRFSGRQFSNSRSEMNVSTLELGDSALYLCASSLPAGSTGELFFGEGSRLTVL.

This clonotype was observed many times. The CDR3 sequence: CASRLVGGNEKLFF. The CDR3 DNA reads as TGTGCCAGCAGACTAGTAGGGGGGAATGAAAAACTGTTTTTT. The rearrangement joins TRBV6-1 to TRBJ1-4; TRBD1 might be the D (6 bases). The V gene lost 6 bases and the J gene lost 5 bases, with 13 bases spanning the gap. Germline V gene data show CDR1 as MNHNS and CDR2 as SASEGT. The CDR3 contains 14 residues.

This clonotype was counted at least ten times. The J gene is TRBJ2-3, the V gene TRBV14; a possible D gene is TRBD1 (5 bases). The CDR3 sequence is 16 residues long. Looked up from germline, CDR1 is SGHDN and CDR2 is FVKESK. Trimming stripped 3 bases from V and 2 bases from J, with 15 bases between. CDR3 in DNA: TGTGCCAGCAGCCAGGACATGGTTCCCCCCACAGATACGCAGTATTTT. Its translation is CASSQDMVPPTDTQYF.

This clonotype was counted at least ten times. The chain employs TRBV9 and TRBJ2-3; 8 bases match TRBD2. CDR1 is SGDLS, CDR2 YYNGEE, per germline. The V gene end was trimmed by 3 bases and the J gene end by 3 bases; junction bases not matched to a gene: 9. The CDR3 is 16 amino acids. CDR3 protein: CASSDRGLGGTDTQYF. CDR3 bases: TGTGCCAGCAGCGACCGGGGACTAGGGGGGACAGATACGCAGTATTTT. The full variable domain, with the rest looked up from reference TRBV9 and TRBJ2-3, is DSGVTQTPKHLITATGQRVTLRCSPRSGDLSVYWYQQSLDQGLQFLIQYYNGEERAKGNILERFSAQQFPDLHSELNLSSLELGDSALYFCASSDRGLGGTDTQYFGPGTRLTVL.

This clonotype was recorded at least ten times. The J gene is TRBJ2-7, the V gene TRBV3-1, with TRBD2 matching 7 bases. Germline V CDR1 and CDR2: LGHDT, YNNKEL (reference sequence). The trim removed 4 bases at V and 3 bases at J, leaving 6 bases unmatched. This CDR3 is built from 14 residues. The CDR3 protein is CASSPSGKIYEQYF. In DNA form, the CDR3 reads TGTGCCAGCAGCCCCAGCGGGAAGATCTACGAGCAGTACTTC.

At least ten counts were recorded for this clonotype. This chain connects TRBV3-1 to TRBJ1-2, with D uncertain. V was cut by 4 bases and J by 2 bases, with 11 bases left in between. The CDR3 is 14 residues long. In germline, CDR1 is LGHDT, CDR2 YNNKEL (reference sequence). CDR3 DNA sequence: TGTGCCAGCAGCCCCCGTCGGATCAACTATGGCTACACCTTC. Its protein product is CASSPRRINYGYTF. The full variable domain, its missing parts supplied by reference TRBV3-1 and TRBJ1-2, is DTAVSQTPKYLVTQMGNDKSIKCEQNLGHDTMYWYKQDSKKFLKIMFSYNNKELIINETVPNRFSPKSPDKAHLNLHINSLELGDSAVYFCASSPRRINYGYTFGSGTRLTVV.

This clonotype was recorded at least ten times. The CDR3 protein is CASSLMSNHLSGANVLTF. In DNA, the CDR3 is TGCGCCAGCAGCTTGATGTCCAACCATCTCTCTGGGGCCAACGTCCTGACTTTC. The rearrangement joins TRBV5-1 to TRBJ2-6, with D uncertain. Germline V lookup: CDR1 SGHRS, CDR2 YFSETQ. The length of the CDR3 is 18 residues. V gave up 1 base and J gave up 0 bases, with 14 bases separating them.

There are many counts of this clonotype. V usage is TRBV12-3 or TRBV12-4 and J usage is TRBJ2-3; 11 bases align to TRBD1. The trim removed 3 bases at V and 5 bases at J, leaving 4 bases unmatched. CDR3 length equals 15 residues. The CDR3 reads CASSFGQGAVDTQYF. CDR3 nucleotides: TGTGCCAGCAGTTTTGGACAGGGGGCTGTAGATACGCAGTATTTT.

This clonotype occurred many times. The chain joins TRBV25-1 to TRBJ1-2; D is ambiguous. CDR3 length equals 14 residues. Germline V gene data show CDR1 as MGHDK and CDR2 as SYGVNS. The germline V and J ends were trimmed by 2 bases and 2 bases, with 9 bases remaining between them. The CDR3 nucleotides read TGTGCCAGCAGTGAACCCTCGGGGAACTATGGCTACACCTTC. Amino acid sequence: CASSEPSGNYGYTF.

This clonotype came up a few times. The chain uses TRBV7-2 and TRBJ1-2; no firm D call. The CDR3 runs 16 residues. The V and J ends lost 1 base and 1 base respectively, with 13 bases between them. Per the germline V gene, CDR1 is SGHTA and CDR2 is FQGNSA. CDR3 in DNA: TGTGCCAGCAGCTTAGGACGGCAGATCATTAACTATGGCTACACCTTC. This translates into CASSLGRQIINYGYTF.

This clonotype was seen ten or more times. The chain links TRBV12-3 or TRBV12-4 to TRBJ1-1; D call uncertain. V dropped 10 bases and J dropped 1 base, with 13 bases sitting between them. This CDR3 spans 13 amino acids. DNA of the CDR3: TGTGCCATCAAAAGGACGGCGAACACTGAAGCTTTCTTT. This translates into CAIKRTANTEAFF.

Ten or more counts support this clonotype. This chain joins TRBV24-1 and TRBJ1-6, with D unresolved. CDR1 and CDR2 (germline): KGHDR, SFDVKD. The CDR3 runs 13 residues. Trimming took off 10 bases at V and 5 bases at J, with 11 bases between the two ends. CDR3 protein: CATRRSDNSPLHF. The CDR3 bases are TGTGCCACGAGGAGATCTGATAATTCACCCCTCCACTTT.